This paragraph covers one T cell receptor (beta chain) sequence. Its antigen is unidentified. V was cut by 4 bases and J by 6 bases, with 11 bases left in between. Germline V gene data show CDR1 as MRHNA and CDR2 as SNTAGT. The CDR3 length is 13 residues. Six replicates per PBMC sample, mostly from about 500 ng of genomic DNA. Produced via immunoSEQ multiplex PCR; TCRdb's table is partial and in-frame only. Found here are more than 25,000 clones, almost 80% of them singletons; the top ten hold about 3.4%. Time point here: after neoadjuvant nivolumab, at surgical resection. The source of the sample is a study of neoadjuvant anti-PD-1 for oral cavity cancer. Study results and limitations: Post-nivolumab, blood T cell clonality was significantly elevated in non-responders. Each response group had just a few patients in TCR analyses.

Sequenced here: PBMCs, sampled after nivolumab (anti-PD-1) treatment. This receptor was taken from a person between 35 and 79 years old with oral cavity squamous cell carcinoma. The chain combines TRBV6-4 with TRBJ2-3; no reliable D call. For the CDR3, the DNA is TGTGCCAGCAGTGCCGGGCGGTTGGATACGCAGTATTTT. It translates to CASSAGRLDTQYF.